This entry features one TCR beta chain sequence. Authors' methods: From reference gene primer amplification, estimates of nucleated cell counts were derived. This table comes from immunoSEQ multiplex PCR, and its TCRdb copy is limited to in-frame clones, with some not included. D and trimming come from the DNA, and the V and J calls and clone size come from that table. Of tens of thousands of clones listed, 88% are singletons. The data are from a study of blood T cell repertoires in COVID-19. CDR3 size: 15 residues. V lost 5 bases, J lost 8 bases, and 10 bases stayed unmatched. CDR1 and CDR2 (germline): SGHNT, YENEEA.

The chain combines TRBV11-3 with TRBJ1-4; 8 bases are shared with TRBD1. This TCR derives from a woman in her thirties or forties with acute or convalescent COVID-19. Sequences were obtained from peripheral blood. CDR3 DNA sequence: TGTGCCAGCAGCCCCAGGACAGGGCGCTCCGAAAAACTGTTTTTT. Its translation: CASSPRTGRSEKLFF.